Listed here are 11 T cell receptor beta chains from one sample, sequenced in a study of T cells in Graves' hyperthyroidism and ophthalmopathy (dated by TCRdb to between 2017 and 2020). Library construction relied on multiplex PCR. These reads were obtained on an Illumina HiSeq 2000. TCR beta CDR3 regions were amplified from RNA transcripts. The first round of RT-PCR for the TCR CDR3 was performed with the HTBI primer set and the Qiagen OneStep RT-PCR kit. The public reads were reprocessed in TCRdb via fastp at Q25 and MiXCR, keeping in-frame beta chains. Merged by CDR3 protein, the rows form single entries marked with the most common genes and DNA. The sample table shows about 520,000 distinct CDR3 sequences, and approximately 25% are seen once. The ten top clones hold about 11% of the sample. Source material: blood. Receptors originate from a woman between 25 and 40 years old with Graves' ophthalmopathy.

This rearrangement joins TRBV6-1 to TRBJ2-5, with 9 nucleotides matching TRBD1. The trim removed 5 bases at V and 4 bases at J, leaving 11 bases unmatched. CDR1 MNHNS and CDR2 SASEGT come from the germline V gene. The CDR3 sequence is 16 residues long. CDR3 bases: TGTGCCAGCAGTATTCCGGGACAGGGTATTGGAGAGACCCAGTACTTC. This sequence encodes CASSIPGQGIGETQYF.

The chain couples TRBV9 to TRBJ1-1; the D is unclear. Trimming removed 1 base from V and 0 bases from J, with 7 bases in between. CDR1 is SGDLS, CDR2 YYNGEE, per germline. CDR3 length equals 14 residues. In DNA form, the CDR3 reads TGTGCCAGCAGCGTAAAGCAAATGAACACTGAAGCTTTCTTT. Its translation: CASSVKQMNTEAFF.

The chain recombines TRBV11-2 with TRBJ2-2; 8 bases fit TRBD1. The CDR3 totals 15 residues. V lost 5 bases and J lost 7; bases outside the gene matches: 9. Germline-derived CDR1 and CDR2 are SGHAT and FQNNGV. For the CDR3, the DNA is TGTGCCAGCAGCGTTGGGACAGGAGGTTACGGGGAGCTGTTTTTT. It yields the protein CASSVGTGGYGELFF.

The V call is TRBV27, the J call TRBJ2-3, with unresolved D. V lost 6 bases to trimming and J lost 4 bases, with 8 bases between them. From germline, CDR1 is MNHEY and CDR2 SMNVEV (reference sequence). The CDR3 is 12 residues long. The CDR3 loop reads CASRQQPDTQYF. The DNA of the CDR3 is TGTGCCAGCAGACAACAGCCAGATACGCAGTATTTT.

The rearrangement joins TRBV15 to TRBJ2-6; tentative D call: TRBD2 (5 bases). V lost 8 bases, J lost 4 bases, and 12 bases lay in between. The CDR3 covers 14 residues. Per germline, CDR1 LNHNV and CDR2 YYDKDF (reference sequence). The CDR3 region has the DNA TGTGCCACCCTCCGGGAAACCGGGGCCAACGTCCTGACTTTC. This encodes CATLRETGANVLTF.

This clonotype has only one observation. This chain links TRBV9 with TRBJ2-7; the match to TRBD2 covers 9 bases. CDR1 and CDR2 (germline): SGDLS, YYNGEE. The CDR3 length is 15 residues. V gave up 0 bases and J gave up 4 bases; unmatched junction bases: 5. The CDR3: CASSVGSGSLYEQYF. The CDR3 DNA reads TGTGCCAGCAGCGTAGGTAGCGGGAGTCTATACGAGCAGTACTTC.

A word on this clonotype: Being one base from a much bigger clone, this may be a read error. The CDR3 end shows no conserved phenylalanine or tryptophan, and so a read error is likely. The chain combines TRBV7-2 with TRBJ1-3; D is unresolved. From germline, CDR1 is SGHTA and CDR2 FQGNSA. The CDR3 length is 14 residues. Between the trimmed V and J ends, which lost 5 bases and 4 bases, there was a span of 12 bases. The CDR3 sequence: CASSQDSSGNTIYY. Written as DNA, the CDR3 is TGTGCCAGCAGCCAAGACTCTTCAGGAAACACCATATATTAT.

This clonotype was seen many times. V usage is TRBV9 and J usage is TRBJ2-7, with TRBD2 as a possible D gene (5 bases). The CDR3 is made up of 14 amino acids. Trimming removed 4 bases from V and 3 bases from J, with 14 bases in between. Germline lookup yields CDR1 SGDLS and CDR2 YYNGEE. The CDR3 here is CASSPSGVVYEQYF. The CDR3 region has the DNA TGTGCCAGCAGCCCCTCCGGGGTTGTCTACGAGCAGTACTTC.

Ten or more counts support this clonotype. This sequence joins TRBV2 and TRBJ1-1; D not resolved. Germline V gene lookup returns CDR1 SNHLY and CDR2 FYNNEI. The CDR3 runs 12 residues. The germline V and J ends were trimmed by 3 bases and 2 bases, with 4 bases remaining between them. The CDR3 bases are TGTGCCAGCAGTGACACCAACACTGAAGCTTTCTTT. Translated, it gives CASSDTNTEAFF.

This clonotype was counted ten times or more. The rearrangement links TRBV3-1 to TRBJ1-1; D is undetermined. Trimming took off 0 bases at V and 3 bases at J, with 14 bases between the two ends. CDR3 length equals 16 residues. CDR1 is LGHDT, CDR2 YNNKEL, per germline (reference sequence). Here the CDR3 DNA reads TGTGCCAGCAGCCAAGATTCCGGGAGGCGAGACACTGAAGCTTTCTTT. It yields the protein CASSQDSGRRDTEAFF.

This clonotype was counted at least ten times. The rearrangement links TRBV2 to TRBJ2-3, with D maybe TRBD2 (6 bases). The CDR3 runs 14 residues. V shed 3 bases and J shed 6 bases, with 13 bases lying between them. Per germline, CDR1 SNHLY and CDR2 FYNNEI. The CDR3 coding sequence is TGTGCCAGCAGTGAGGGGACTCGGGAGGATACGCAGTATTTT. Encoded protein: CASSEGTREDTQYF.